This entry lists 5 T cell receptor beta chains sequenced from one sample in a study of T-cell memory formation after mild COVID-19. TCRdb reprocessed the 5' RACE reads via MiXCR and lists one record per CDR3 protein. The data show some 330,000 distinct CDR3 sequences, around 21% seen once. The sample comprised PBMCs or a T cell subset sorted from them (not recorded which). Source of these receptors: an adult woman who had mild COVID-19 (a few samples of this study predate the infection). Cell type and time point are not known.

The CDR3 here is CSVGAGTVNQPQHF. In DNA form, the CDR3 reads TGCAGCGTAGGCGCGGGAACTGTAAATCAGCCCCAGCATTTT. This chain uses TRBV20-1 with TRBJ1-5; D not certain. Germline CDR1 reads DFQATT; CDR2 reads SNEGSKA (reference sequence). This CDR3 is 14 amino acids long.

As for this clonotype: A read error may account for a junction end that differs from germline. The chain uses TRBV7-7 and TRBJ2-2, with 11 bases matching TRBD1. CDR1 SSHAT and CDR2 FNYEAQ come from the germline V gene (reference sequence). The CDR3 runs to 15 residues. This CDR3 is CASSPDRGRSGELFF. The CDR3 region has the DNA TGTGCTAGCAGCCCGGACAGGGGGCGAAGCGGGGAGCTGTTTTTT.

The chain has TRBV7-9 and TRBJ1-4; 9 bases agree with TRBD1. CDR1 is SEHNR and CDR2 is FQNEAQ in the germline V gene (reference sequence). V lost 2 bases, J lost 8 bases, and 12 bases stayed unmatched. The CDR3 contains 17 residues. The CDR3 here is CASSLSGTGTGREKLFF. CDR3 sequence (DNA): TGTGCCAGCAGCTTAAGTGGGACCGGGACAGGGCGCGAAAAACTGTTTTTT. Full variable domain (outside the CDR3, taken from reference TRBV7-9 and TRBJ1-4): DTGVSQNPRHKITKRGQNVTFRCDPISEHNRLYWYRQTLGQGPEFLTYFQNEAQLEKSRLLSDRFSAERPKGSFSTLEIQRTEQGDSAMYLCASSLSGTGTGREKLFFGSGTQLSVL.

A few counts support this clonotype. The CDR3 bases are TGCGCCAGCAGCCAAACCAGGGACACCCACTACGAGCAGTACTTC. This codes for CASSQTRDTHYEQYF. This sequence joins TRBV4-3 and TRBJ2-7; the D gene is possibly TRBD1 (6 bases). Deletions cut 2 bases from V and 3 bases from J, with 14 bases between. The CDR3 is 15 residues long. The germline V gene encodes CDR1 LGHNA and CDR2 YSLEER.

This clonotype has a handful of counts. The chain employs TRBV12-3 or TRBV12-4 and TRBJ2-1, with 9 bases aligning to TRBD2. The ends lost 0 bases at V and 5 bases at J; junction bases unmatched: 5. The CDR3 is 16 amino acids. CDR3 amino acids: CASSLAVAGVNNEQFF. In DNA, the CDR3 is TGTGCCAGCAGTTTAGCGGTAGCGGGAGTAAACAATGAGCAGTTCTTC.